This T cell receptor beta chain was identified during a study of blood T cell repertoires in COVID-19. For the study at large: COVID-19 samples collected from the United States, Italy and Spain covered acute and convalescent phases.

J lost 7 bases, V lost 2 bases, and 9 bases had no gene match. Germline V CDR1 and CDR2: MGHDK, SYGVNS. There are 15 residues in the CDR3. Participants' own reports of clinical history determined their cohort assignment. Recovery among Cohort 3 donors was established by two negative PCRs, clearance, or symptom resolution. Methods used by the authors: Amplification from reference gene primers served as the basis for estimated nucleated cell counts. Data came from immunoSEQ multiplex PCR; TCRdb stores just in-frame clones and leaves some out. That table gives V, J and clone size, and the DNA gave D and trimming. The sample carries some 220,000 clones, around 89% recorded once.

The TCR sequence derives from a woman aged 25 to 45 who had recovered from COVID-19. The V and J genes are TRBV25-1 and TRBJ2-7; 9 bases agree with TRBD1. Sequencing was carried out using PBMCs or T cells enriched from blood (not recorded which). Written as DNA, the CDR3 is TGTGCCAGCAGTGAACTCCGGGACAGGGTCGGAGAGCAGTACTTC. Residues: CASSELRDRVGEQYF.